The 16 T cell receptor beta chains in this list originate from one sample, sequenced in a study of blood T cell repertoires in COVID-19. Some clones are missing from TCRdb's copy, which holds only in-frame ones; the method was immunoSEQ multiplex PCR. The repertoire consists of roughly 200,000 clones, with about four fifths occurring once and the leading ten covering about 4.8%. The sequencing sample was made of PBMCs or T cells enriched from blood (not recorded which). Receptor source: a woman between 50 and 59 years old who had been exposed to COVID-19.

This chain connects TRBV2 to TRBJ1-4; TRBD1 matches at 8 bases. CDR3 size: 14 residues. Trimming removed 8 bases from V and 8 bases from J; junction bases left unmatched: 10. Looked up from germline, CDR1 is SNHLY and CDR2 is FYNNEI. This chain's CDR3 is CASGQGRTGEKLFF. CDR3 sequence (DNA): TGTGCCAGCGGACAGGGAAGAACTGGCGAAAAACTGTTTTTT.

V gene TRBV6-5 combines with J gene TRBJ2-2, with D possibly matching TRBD2 (5 bases). CDR1 and CDR2 (germline): MNHEY, SVGAGI. Trimming took off 5 bases at V and 4 bases at J, with 14 bases between the two ends. The CDR3 consists of 15 residues. The CDR3 loop is CASSLAAAGTGELFF. CDR3 coding DNA: TGTGCCAGCAGTCTCGCAGCGGCGGGCACCGGGGAGCTGTTTTTT.

The CDR3, as DNA: TGTGCCAGCAGCTTGGGGCCCCGGGGCAATCAGCCCCAGCATTTT. Protein product: CASSLGPRGNQPQHF. The chain employs TRBV5-6 and TRBJ1-5; D unresolved. Trimming cost V 0 bases and J 2 bases, with 9 bases left between them. Per germline, CDR1 SGHDT and CDR2 YYEEEE. The length of the CDR3 is 15 residues.

The chain joins TRBV24-1 to TRBJ2-7, with TRBD1 matching over 8 bases. The germline gives CDR1 KGHDR, CDR2 SFDVKD. Trimming at V came to 6 bases and at J to 0 bases, leaving 0 bases not matched to a gene. The CDR3 totals 13 residues. The chain's CDR3 is CATSQGASYEQYF. CDR3 sequence (DNA): TGTGCCACCAGTCAGGGGGCCTCCTACGAGCAGTACTTC.

This chain connects TRBV3-1 (or the pseudogene TRBV3-2) to TRBJ1-1, with a tentative D call TRBD1 (5 bases). CDR3 length: 15 residues. Germline values: CDR1 LGHDT, CDR2 YNNKEL (reference sequence). With 3 bases removed from V and 5 bases from J, the gap between germline ends came to 16 bases. CDR3 residues: CASSQDGGDRTEAFF. CDR3 DNA sequence: TGTGCCAGCAGCCAGGACGGAGGGGATAGGACTGAAGCTTTCTTT.

The chain joins TRBV18 to TRBJ1-1, with D perhaps matching TRBD1 (6 bases). The CDR3 has 13 amino acids. CDR1 and CDR2 from the germline V gene are KGHSH and LQKENI. Trimming removed 3 bases from V and 5 bases from J, with 10 bases in between. DNA of the CDR3: TGTGCCAGCTCACCTCTGGGGACAACTGAAGCTTTCTTT. This sequence encodes CASSPLGTTEAFF.

The CDR3 loop is CAARRGGPQETQYF. CDR3 DNA sequence: TGTGCCGCAAGGAGGGGGGGGCCACAAGAGACCCAGTACTTC. The chain recombines TRBV7-2 with TRBJ2-5; possible D gene TRBD2, 7 bases. The V and J ends lost 11 bases and 2 bases respectively, with 18 bases between them. Germline loops: CDR1 SGHTA, CDR2 FQGNSA. This CDR3 comprises 14 residues.

This rearrangement joins TRBV4-1 to TRBJ2-1; a possible D gene is TRBD2 (6 bases). Germline assignment: CDR1 MGHRA and CDR2 YSYEKL. The CDR3 contains 16 residues. V lost 1 base to trimming and J lost 3 bases, with 13 bases between them. The CDR3, as DNA: TGCGCCAGCAGCCAAGCTGGGCTAGCGATCTACAATGAGCAGTTCTTC. Amino acids: CASSQAGLAIYNEQFF.

The chain is built from TRBV19 and TRBJ1-5; TRBD1 might be the D (5 bases). V lost 9 bases, J lost 4 bases, and 10 bases lay in between. The CDR3 loop spans 12 amino acids. Germline V gene sequence: CDR1 LNHDA, CDR2 SQIVND (reference sequence). The CDR3 coding sequence is TGTGCCAGCTCAGGGATTAATCAGCCCCAGCATTTT. It translates to CASSGINQPQHF.

This chain links TRBV6-5 with TRBJ2-5; perhaps TRBD2 as D (7 bases). CDR1 is MNHEY and CDR2 is SVGAGI in the germline V gene. V gave up 6 bases and J gave up 2 bases, with 13 bases separating them. The CDR3 has 14 amino acids. CDR3 sequence reads: CASRGGVLQETQYF. The CDR3 coding sequence is TGTGCCAGCAGAGGGGGGGTTCTTCAAGAGACCCAGTACTTC.

V is TRBV14 and J is TRBJ1-2; 7 bases fit TRBD1. Trimming took 4 bases from V and 1 from J; bases not matched to a gene: 9. Germline-derived CDR1 and CDR2 are SGHDN and FVKESK. The CDR3 is 16 amino acids. The CDR3 reads CASSPITGAYNYGYTF. CDR3 nucleotide sequence: TGTGCCAGCAGCCCTATTACAGGGGCCTATAACTATGGCTACACCTTC.

This chain connects TRBV9 to TRBJ1-1, with D perhaps TRBD1 (5 bases). V lost 2 bases and J 11 bases, leaving 16 bases between the germline ends. This CDR3 has 13 residues. In germline, CDR1 is SGDLS, CDR2 YYNGEE. The CDR3 nucleotides read TGTGCCAGCAGCGTTATGACAGCAGGAGGGGCTTTCTTT. Translating it yields CASSVMTAGGAFF.

The V call is TRBV19, the J call TRBJ2-3; 7 bases line up with TRBD2. With 4 bases clipped from V and 2 bases from J, the junction kept 3 bases outside the gene matches. The CDR3 is 14 residues long. The germline CDR1 and CDR2 sequences are LNHDA and SQIVND (reference sequence). CDR3 amino acids: CASSSGGFTDTQYF. CDR3 coding DNA: TGTGCCAGTAGTAGCGGGGGATTCACAGATACGCAGTATTTT.

The chain has TRBV2 and TRBJ2-7; 8 bases agree with TRBD1. V dropped 7 bases and J dropped 5; count of bases not matched to a gene: 7. The CDR3 runs to 13 residues. Germline assignment: CDR1 SNHLY and CDR2 FYNNEI. CDR3 sequence reads: CASKKDRDDEQYF. In DNA, the CDR3 is TGTGCCAGCAAGAAGGACAGGGACGACGAGCAGTACTTC. Using reference TRBV2 and TRBJ2-7 for the parts outside the CDR3, the full variable domain is EPEVTQTPSHQVTQMGQEVILRCVPISNHLYFYWYRQILGQKVEFLVSFYNNEISEKSEIFDDQFSVERPDGSNFTLKIRSTKLEDSAMYFCASKKDRDDEQYFGPGTRLTVT.

This chain uses TRBV5-5 with TRBJ2-3; 7 nucleotides agree with TRBD2. The V segment lost 3 bases and the J segment 9 bases; nucleotides outside the gene matches: 16. The CDR3 is 16 residues long. Germline V gene data show CDR1 as SGHKS and CDR2 as YYEKEE (reference sequence). The CDR3 is CASSSPGTGGSGTQYF. For the CDR3, the DNA is TGTGCCAGCAGCTCCCCCGGGACCGGGGGGTCCGGGACGCAGTATTTT.

The V gene is TRBV9, the J gene TRBJ2-7, with D perhaps matching TRBD2 (5 bases). This CDR3 is 16 amino acids long. Trimming took off 4 bases at V and 0 bases at J, with 17 bases between the two ends. Germline CDR1 and CDR2: SGDLS and YYNGEE. This CDR3 reads CASSPLVGRGSYEQYF. The DNA of the CDR3 is TGTGCCAGCAGCCCCCTAGTGGGCCGGGGCTCCTACGAGCAGTACTTC.